The clone carrying this TCR beta chain came up a few times. Antigen unknown. This sample was included in a study of beta chain features in type 1 diabetes. Notes on the study in general: Moderate but significant shortening of TCRB CDR3s was recorded in all four CD4+ subsets from Type 1 diabetes patients. The naive, central memory and Treg TCRB repertoires showed an apparent similarity that was greater among patients than among healthy donors.

Per germline, CDR1 GTSNPN and CDR2 SVGIG (reference sequence). The CDR3 consists of 13 residues. V was shortened by 1 base and J by 3 bases, with 9 bases between the two germline ends. TCRB transcripts that were expressed got sequenced, as all of the isolated RNA had been reverse transcribed. Some clones are missing from TCRdb's copy, which holds only in-frame ones; the method was immunoSEQ multiplex PCR. Of some 640,000 clones in the sample, 11% to 15% were seen once. Isolation of CD4+ naive, central memory, regulatory and stem cell-like memory cells was achieved by sorting via CD45RO/CCR7/CD25/CD127/CD95/CD27.

This chain connects TRBV30 to TRBJ1-2; D not certain. Material: naive CD4+ T cells from blood. This clonotype originated in a young man with type 1 diabetes. The DNA of the CDR3 is TGTGCCTGGAGTGCAGAGGGTTACTATGGCTACACCTTC. This encodes CAWSAEGYYGYTF. Together with reference TRBV30 and TRBJ1-2, the CDR3 gives the full variable domain: SQTIHQWPATLVQPVGSPLSLECTVEGTSNPNLYWYRQAAGRGLQLLFYSVGIGQISSEVPQNLSASRPQDRQFILSSKKLLLSDSGFYLCAWSAEGYYGYTFGSGTRLTVV.